This T cell receptor beta chain was profiled in a study of blood T cells in healthy people across ages. Worth noting for this clonotype: Antigen specificity is unknown.

Findings and caveats of the study: Long-lived and aged donors differed, with more naive CD4+ cells and higher diversity in the long-lived.

Through a sample-barcoded 5' primer and a J-beta primer mix, a second PCR was run for roughly 6 to 12 cycles. TCRdb reanalysed the 5' RACE reads using MiXCR and keeps one entry per CDR3 protein. The sample records hundreds of thousands of distinct CDR3 sequences, 45% to 65% being singletons. Drawn from each donor were approximately 9.2 milliliters of peripheral blood. This TCR derives from a man in his fifties or sixties in good health. The sequenced sample was blood.

The CDR3 reads CASRPTLAGGTGELFF. The CDR3 DNA sequence: TGCGCCAGCAGGCCCACCTTGGCAGGGGGCACCGGGGAGCTGTTTTTT. The chain uses TRBV5-1 and TRBJ2-2; 7 bases are shared with TRBD1. Germline-derived CDR1 and CDR2 are SGHRS and YFSETQ. The CDR3 is 16 amino acids. Germline trimming cut 5 bases from V and 4 bases from J; bases unmatched to any gene: 11.